This T cell receptor (beta chain) was identified during a study of shared clonotypes between healthy human individuals (TCRdb year 2020). For context, the study as a whole: Two women and a few men aged 18 to 49 years were included in the cohort. For each donor, CD4 naive and CD4 memory were each run on three plates, CD8 naive on two plates, and CD8 memory on one plate. To estimate repertoire size and how much clonotype sharing occurs between individuals, the study deeply sequenced the blood TCR repertoires of about five healthy adults. Different laboratories and diverse techniques were used to prepare libraries and sequence TCR repertoires, to increase sequencing depth and limit assay-specific biases. Between about 0.94 and 8.9 billion PBMCs per donor were obtained by leukapheresis. Here is what the overall study found, with its caveats: Compared with non-shared clonotypes, clonotypes shared by all four sorted-subset donors had higher generation probabilities. Because the study included only a small number of donors, the genetic and exposure-history diversity represented was limited. Sharing across a handful of donors was observed for 4.5% to 6.5% of naive CD4, 3% to 4% of naive CD8, 2% to 2.5% of memory CD4, and about 0.4% of memory CD8 clonotypes. Even with the large sequencing depth, rarefaction of the sorted-subset datasets indicated that sequencing was incomplete. Naive subsets generally had larger estimated clonotype richness than memory subsets. Only blood was sampled, and tissue TCR repertoires likely differ from those in blood. Pairwise subsampling led to the expectation that sequencing depth would affect the degree of clonotype sharing among donors.

Comment on this clone: What antigen it recognizes has not been identified. No much larger clone exists at a distance of one base, and base qualities are not known.

The donors were healthy, HIV-negative adults with no recently reported acute infections or vaccinations. All donors were Caucasian adults living in Nashville, Tennessee, USA. CD4+ T cells were enriched through magnetic negative selection, after which naive cells were positively selected on CD45RA and the remaining negative fraction served as the memory subset. After blood collection by leukapheresis, PBMCs were isolated using Ficoll-Histopaque density gradient centrifugation and then cryopreserved in the vapor phase of liquid nitrogen. Analytical flow cytometry was used to check the purity and quantity of every magnetically sorted T cell population. Genomic DNA was isolated from every sorted fraction and measured by UV absorbance on a Nanodrop 2000c. Using the deep immunoSEQ assay, TCR CDR3 regions were amplified from genomic DNA by multiplex PCR. Extracted genomic DNA from each cell subset was distributed evenly across all wells of several immunoSEQ 96-well plates, and each plate was treated as a replicate. For sorted subsets, around 200 ng genomic DNA, equal to about 30,000 T cell genomes, was loaded into each replicate PCR. The purified libraries were quantified using a Qubit 3.0 fluorometer, sized with a Bioanalyzer 2100, and then quantified again using the KAPA Library Quantification kit. Each immunoSEQ 96-well plate was sequenced on its own single-read 150-cycle Illumina NextSeq 550 flow cell. Per the source publication's procedure: Because only junctional sequences without quality scores were contained in the immunoSEQ output, filtering matching that applied to full-length reads could not be performed. Sequences were annotated with PyIR, a Python wrapper for IgBLAST v1.9, using IMGT germline references to assign V/J genes and CDR3. Reads were filtered out if the reads had weak V/J assignments (E-value above 1e-6), no CDR3, stop codons, out-of-frame junctions, or ambiguous translated residues. V3J clonotypes were defined as sequences sharing the same inferred V gene, J gene, and CDR3 amino acid sequence. Percentage overlap between repertoires was calculated by dividing the number of shared unique clonotypes by the size of the smaller repertoire. Three approaches were used to assess repertoire richness: RTK rarefaction, the Chao1 estimator, and Recon v2.1 estimates of unobserved clonotypes. Generation probabilities for all TCRbeta clonotypes obtained by the gDNA method from four donors were computed using OLGA. TCRdb holds this immuneACCESS table with in-frame rearrangements only. Some clones are missing; in checked studies, unresolved V genes explain under half, and the rest has no known cause. Clonal size and the V and J genes are those of that table, whereas D and trimming came from the DNA. The sample table shows about 960,000 clones, and roughly 72% are seen once. The ten largest make up around 1.5% of the sample.

The receptor was derived from a man aged 18 to 29 in good health. The sample taken for sequencing was memory CD4+ T cells sorted from blood. Per the publication, the cell subset or site label means: CD45RA-negative fraction.

CDR3 loop: CASSLQGARDIQYF. The DNA sequence reads TGTGCCAGCTCACTACAGGGGGCACGGGACATTCAGTACTTC. Recombination connected TRBV18 to TRBJ2-4; the junction holds 9 bases that match TRBD1. Based on the germline V gene, the CDR1 and CDR2 sequences are KGHSH and LQKENI. Trimming removed 4 bases from V and 8 bases from J; the gene matches leave 6 bases unexplained. The CDR3 has 14 amino acids, counting the end cysteine and phenylalanine. Here the CDR3 DNA is all that survives: 42 bases in frame from base 1.